The next 8 T cell receptor beta chains were all read from a single sample in a study of shared clonotypes between healthy human individuals. Profiled with immunoSEQ multiplex PCR; TCRdb holds only in-frame clones, not every one. The profile shows under 600,000 clones, about 96% of them singletons. Sequencing was performed on naive CD4+ T cells sorted from blood. The subset is: CD45RA+ positively selected. The receptors stem from a woman in her 30s in good health.

This chain links TRBV7-9 with TRBJ1-4; D is unresolved. Trimming took off 8 bases at V and 7 bases at J, with 23 bases between the two ends. The CDR3 runs to 16 residues. Germline CDR1 reads SEHNR; CDR2 reads FQNEAQ (reference sequence). This chain's CDR3 is CASAPPTTSGGEKLFF. The CDR3 nucleotides are TGTGCCAGCGCTCCCCCCACGACGAGTGGTGGTGAAAAACTGTTTTTT.

The chain links TRBV27 to TRBJ1-6; D is ambiguous. The V end was cut by 5 bases, the J end by 6 bases, with 11 bases between. Germline V gene lookup returns CDR1 MNHEY and CDR2 SMNVEV (reference sequence). The CDR3 length is 14 residues. CDR3 DNA: TGTGCCAGCAGTCCCGGAGTTCGTAATTCACCCCTCCACTTT. Its translation: CASSPGVRNSPLHF.

The chain employs TRBV7-9 and TRBJ2-3; D is ambiguous. V shed 0 bases and J shed 0 bases, with 16 bases lying between them. The germline gives CDR1 SEHNR, CDR2 FQNEAQ (reference sequence). The CDR3 loop spans 18 amino acids. Here the CDR3 reads CASSLALITGSSTDTQYF. The CDR3 region has the DNA TGTGCCAGCAGCTTAGCGCTAATTACGGGTAGTAGCACAGATACGCAGTATTTT.

The V call is TRBV6-4, the J call TRBJ2-2, with D possibly being TRBD2 (5 bases). CDR3 length: 15 residues. The germline V gene encodes CDR1 MRHNA and CDR2 SNTAGT. The V and J ends lost 6 bases and 1 base respectively, with 12 bases between them. The CDR3 region has the DNA TGTGCCAGCAGACCGAGGGCTTTGAACACCGGGGAGCTGTTTTTT. It is translated as CASRPRALNTGELFF.

This sequence joins TRBV5-8 and TRBJ2-1, with 11 bases lining up with TRBD2. This CDR3 comprises 16 residues. After removal of 0 bases from V and 9 bases from J, the junction contained 8 bases not matched to a gene. The V gene's germline CDR1 is SGHTS and CDR2 YDEGEE. The CDR3 loop reads CASSLAELAGGVEQFF. DNA of the CDR3: TGTGCCAGCAGCTTGGCCGAGCTAGCGGGAGGCGTTGAGCAGTTCTTC.

The V gene is TRBV28, the J gene TRBJ2-7; D not certain. The ends were cut back, 5 bases at V and 2 bases at J, with 7 bases in the middle. This CDR3 is 12 amino acids long. CDR1 MDHEN and CDR2 SYDVKM come from the germline V gene. For the CDR3, the DNA is TGTGCCAGCAGTGTATACGCCTACGAGCAGTACTTC. As protein: CASSVYAYEQYF.

The V and J genes are TRBV19 and TRBJ1-2; a weak D match, TRBD1 (6 bases). V was pared by 7 bases and J by 4 bases, with 22 bases between. The CDR3 consists of 16 residues. Germline loops: CDR1 LNHDA, CDR2 SQIVND (reference sequence). The CDR3 DNA is TGTGCCAGTACCCCCCCGGGGGCCACGACGCGCTATGGCTACACCTTC. The encoded protein is CASTPPGATTRYGYTF.

This chain joins TRBV10-3 and TRBJ1-1, with D uncertain. This CDR3 region has 13 residues. The germline V gene encodes CDR1 ENHRY and CDR2 SYGVKD. V dropped 2 bases and J dropped 3 bases, with 7 bases sitting between them. The CDR3 spells CAISELSYTEAFF. CDR3 coding DNA: TGTGCCATCAGTGAGCTTTCTTACACTGAAGCTTTCTTT.